This is a list of T cell receptor beta chains from one sample in a study of cytomegalovirus exposure and HLA in healthy donors. Profiled with immunoSEQ multiplex PCR; TCRdb holds only in-frame clones, not every one. Among some 200,000 clones listed, about 77% were seen once. The sequenced sample consisted of PBMCs. These receptor sequences come from a woman in her twenties or thirties in good health and CMV-seronegative. Both conserved end residues are part of each CDR3. The D gene is left open where the match is weak. Clone size is stated in some rows and not others, as once, few, many or a class when expanded.

size: NA
V: TRBV5-4
J: TRBJ1-4
D: NA
DNA: TGTGCCAGCAGCTTGGGGGGAGCACCTAATGAAAAACTGTTTTTT
CDR3: CASSLGGAPNEKLFF

size: NA
V: TRBV7-2
J: TRBJ1-2
D: TRBD1
DNA: TGTGCCAGCAGCCTCGACAGGGTGCCTGGCTACACCTTC
CDR3: CASSLDRVPGYTF

size: NA
V: TRBV7-6
J: TRBJ2-2
D: NA
DNA: TGTGCCAGCAGCTCGGTTGGGGGGAGGAACACCGGGGAGCTGTTTTTT
CDR3: CASSSVGGRNTGELFF

size: NA
V: TRBV4-2
J: TRBJ2-7
D: NA
DNA: TGTGCCAGCAGCCAAGTACCCCCGAGCGGCGAGCAGTACTTC
CDR3: CASSQVPPSGEQYF

size: NA
V: TRBV10-3
J: TRBJ1-2
D: TRBD1
DNA: TGTGCCATCAGAGCAGACAGGGACCCCTATGGCTACACCTTC
CDR3: CAIRADRDPYGYTF

size: NA
V: TRBV30
J: TRBJ1-1
D: TRBD1
DNA: TGTGCCTGGAAAGTGGAGGGGGCGAGGTTTAGTAGGGCCAACACTGAAGCTTTCTTT
CDR3: CAWKVEGARFSRANTEAFF

size: NA
V: TRBV9
J: TRBJ2-2
D: NA
DNA: TGTGCCAGCAGCGCCGGGACACCATCCACCGGGGAGCTGTTTTTT
CDR3: CASSAGTPSTGELFF

size: few
V: TRBV30
J: TRBJ2-6
D: TRBD1
DNA: TGTGCCTGGTCTGGGACAGGGACATCTGGGGCCAACGTCCTGACTTTC
CDR3: CAWSGTGTSGANVLTF

size: NA
V: TRBV2
J: TRBJ1-2
D: NA
DNA: TGTGCCAGCAGTGTGGGGGGGCGCTTTAGTGGCTACACCTTC
CDR3: CASSVGGRFSGYTF

size: NA
V: TRBV28
J: TRBJ1-2
D: TRBD1
DNA: TGTGCCGGACGGGACAGGGGGCGAAGTGGCTACACCTTC
CDR3: CAGRDRGRSGYTF

size: NA
V: TRBV2
J: TRBJ2-5
D: NA
DNA: TGTGCCAGCAATTTGAGGCGGGGTTTCCCCGGGACCCAGTACTTC
CDR3: CASNLRRGFPGTQYF

size: once
V: TRBV2
J: TRBJ2-1
D: NA
DNA: TGTGCCAGCAGTGAAGCGCGAGAGAATGAGCAGTTCTTC
CDR3: CASSEARENEQFF

size: NA
V: TRBV7-2
J: TRBJ1-1
D: TRBD1
DNA: TGTGCCAGCAGCTTAGAAACGGGACAGGGGGGATTTGAAGCTTTCTTT
CDR3: CASSLETGQGGFEAFF

size: NA
V: TRBV7-7
J: TRBJ2-2
D: NA
DNA: TGTGCTAGCAGCACCGGACTTTTGAACACCGGGGAGCTGTTTTTT
CDR3: CASSTGLLNTGELFF

size: NA
V: TRBV15
J: TRBJ1-2
D: NA
DNA: TGTGCCACCAGCAGAGGGTCACTCTATGGCTACACCTTC
CDR3: CATSRGSLYGYTF

size: NA
V: TRBV5-1
J: TRBJ2-7
D: NA
DNA: TGCGCCAGCGGAGATGGGTCGTCCTACGAGCAGTACTTC
CDR3: CASGDGSSYEQYF

size: NA
V: TRBV6-5
J: TRBJ2-7
D: NA
DNA: TGTGCCAGCAGTTGGCAGCGACAGCAGTACTTC
CDR3: CASSWQRQQYF

size: NA
V: TRBV13
J: TRBJ2-5
D: TRBD2
DNA: TGTGCCAGCAGCCTTGGACTAGCGGGAGGGACGGAGACCCAGTACTTC
CDR3: CASSLGLAGGTETQYF

size: few
V: TRBV7-6
J: TRBJ2-7
D: NA
DNA: TGTGCCAGCAGCTTAGAGTGGGGGGGCGAACCCCACTTC
CDR3: CASSLEWGGEPHF

size: once
V: TRBV7-9
J: TRBJ1-2
D: NA
DNA: TGTTCCAGCAGCCAGGTTAACTATGGCTACACCTTC
CDR3: CSSSQVNYGYTF

size: NA
V: TRBV5-1
J: TRBJ1-1
D: TRBD1
DNA: TGCGCCAGCAGCTCACAGGGGGAAGGCACTGAAGCTTTCTTT
CDR3: CASSSQGEGTEAFF

size: NA
V: TRBV7-2
J: TRBJ1-2
D: NA
DNA: TGTGCCAGCAGCCTAACCTCCGGGACAAATTATAACTATGGCTACACCTTC
CDR3: CASSLTSGTNYNYGYTF

size: NA
V: TRBV19
J: TRBJ2-1
D: NA
DNA: TGTGCCAGTAGTAGACAGTCCAGCTCCTACAATGAGCAGTTCTTC
CDR3: CASSRQSSSYNEQFF

size: NA
V: TRBV4-1
J: TRBJ1-6
D: NA
DNA: TGCGCCAGCAGCCCAAGAACAGGGATCTATAATTCACCCCTCCACTTT
CDR3: CASSPRTGIYNSPLHF

size: NA
V: TRBV27
J: TRBJ2-1
D: TRBD1
DNA: TGTGCCAGCAGTTTAGAGACAGGGTACAATGAGCAGTTCTTC
CDR3: CASSLETGYNEQFF

size: NA
V: TRBV27
J: TRBJ2-2
D: NA
DNA: TGTGCCAGCAGTTTCGAGTCCACCGGGGAGCTGTTTTTT
CDR3: CASSFESTGELFF

size: NA
V: TRBV5-8
J: TRBJ2-7
D: NA
DNA: TGTGCCAGCAGCTTGGAAGGCAGGTCTAGCGACGAGCAGTACTTC
CDR3: CASSLEGRSSDEQYF

size: NA
V: TRBV5-4
J: TRBJ2-3
D: TRBD2
DNA: TGTGCCAGCAGCTTGGCCCGCGCGGGAGCGGATACGCAGTATTTT
CDR3: CASSLARAGADTQYF

size: NA
V: TRBV7-8
J: TRBJ2-7
D: TRBD1
DNA: TGTGCCAGCAGCTTTCCGGGACAGGTCTACGAGCAGTACTTC
CDR3: CASSFPGQVYEQYF

size: NA
V: TRBV7-9
J: TRBJ2-7
D: NA
DNA: TGTGCCAGCAGCTTAGCTTCGCGGGGATACGAGCAGTACTTC
CDR3: CASSLASRGYEQYF

size: NA
V: TRBV30
J: TRBJ1-5
D: NA
DNA: TGTGCCTGGAGCGAGGATAGCAATCAGCCCCAGCATTTT
CDR3: CAWSEDSNQPQHF

size: NA
V: TRBV29-1
J: TRBJ2-3
D: TRBD2
DNA: TGCAGCCCCGGAAGGCTAGCGGGAGGGCCGGAGTATTTT
CDR3: CSPGRLAGGPEYF

size: once
V: TRBV14
J: TRBJ2-5
D: TRBD1
DNA: TGTGCCAGCAGTAACAGGGGTTACGAGACCCAGTACTTC
CDR3: CASSNRGYETQYF

size: NA
V: TRBV5-1
J: TRBJ1-4
D: TRBD1
DNA: TGCGCCAGCAGCCCGCGGACAGGGACGAATGAAAAACTGTTTTTT
CDR3: CASSPRTGTNEKLFF